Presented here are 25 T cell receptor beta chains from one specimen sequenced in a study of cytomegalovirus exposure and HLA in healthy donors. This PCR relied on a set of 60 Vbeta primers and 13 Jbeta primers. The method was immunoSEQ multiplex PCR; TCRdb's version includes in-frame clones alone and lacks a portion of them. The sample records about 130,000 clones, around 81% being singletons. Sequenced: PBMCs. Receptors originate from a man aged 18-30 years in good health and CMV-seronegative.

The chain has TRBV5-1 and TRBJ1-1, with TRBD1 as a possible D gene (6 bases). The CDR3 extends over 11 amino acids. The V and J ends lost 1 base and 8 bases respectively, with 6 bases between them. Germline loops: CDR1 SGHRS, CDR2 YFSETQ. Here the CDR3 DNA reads TGCGCCAGCAGCTTGCAGGGGGAAGCTTTCTTT. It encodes CASSLQGEAFF. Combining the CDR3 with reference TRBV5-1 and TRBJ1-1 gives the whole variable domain KAGVTQTPRYLIKTRGQQVTLSCSPISGHRSVSWYQQTPGQGLQFLFEYFSETQRNKGNFPGRFSGRQFSNSRSEMNVSTLELGDSALYLCASSLQGEAFFGQGTRLTVV.

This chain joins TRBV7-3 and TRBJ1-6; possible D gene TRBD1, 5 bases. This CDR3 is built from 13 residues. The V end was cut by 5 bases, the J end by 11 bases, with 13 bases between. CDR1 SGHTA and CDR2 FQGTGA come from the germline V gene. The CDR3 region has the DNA TGTGCCAGCAGCCGGGGGGTGGGGACACCCCTCCACTTT. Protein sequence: CASSRGVGTPLHF.

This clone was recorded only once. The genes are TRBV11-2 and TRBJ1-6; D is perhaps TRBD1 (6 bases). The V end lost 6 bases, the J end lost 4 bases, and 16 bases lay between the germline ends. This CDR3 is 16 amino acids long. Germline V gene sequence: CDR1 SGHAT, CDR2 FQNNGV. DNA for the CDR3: TGTGCCAGCAGTTTTGAGGGGGGGTGGTATAATTCACCCCTCCACTTT. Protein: CASSFEGGWYNSPLHF.

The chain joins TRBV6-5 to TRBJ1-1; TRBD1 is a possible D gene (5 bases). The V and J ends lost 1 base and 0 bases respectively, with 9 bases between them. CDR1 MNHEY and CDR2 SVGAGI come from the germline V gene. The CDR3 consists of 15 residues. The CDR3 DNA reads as TGTGCCAGCAGTTACTTCTCAGGGCTGAACACTGAAGCTTTCTTT. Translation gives CASSYFSGLNTEAFF.

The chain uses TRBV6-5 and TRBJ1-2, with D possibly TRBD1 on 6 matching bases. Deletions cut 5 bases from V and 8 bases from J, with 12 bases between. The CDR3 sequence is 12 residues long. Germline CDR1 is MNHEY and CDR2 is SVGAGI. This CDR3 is CASSPNRDGYTF. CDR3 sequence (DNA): TGTGCCAGCAGTCCCAACAGGGACGGCTACACCTTC.

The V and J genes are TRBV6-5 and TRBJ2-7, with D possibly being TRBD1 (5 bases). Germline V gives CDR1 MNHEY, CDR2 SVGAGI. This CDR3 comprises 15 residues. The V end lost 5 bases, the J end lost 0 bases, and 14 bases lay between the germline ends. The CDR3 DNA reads TGTGCCAGCAGTCCCACCCAGGGCATCTCCTACGAGCAGTACTTC. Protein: CASSPTQGISYEQYF.

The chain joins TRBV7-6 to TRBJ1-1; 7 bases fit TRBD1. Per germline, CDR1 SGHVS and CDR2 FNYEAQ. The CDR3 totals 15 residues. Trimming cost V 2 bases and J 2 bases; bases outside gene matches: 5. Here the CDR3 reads CASSLSPGGNTEAFF. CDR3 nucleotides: TGTGCCAGCAGCTTAAGTCCAGGGGGAAACACTGAAGCTTTCTTT.

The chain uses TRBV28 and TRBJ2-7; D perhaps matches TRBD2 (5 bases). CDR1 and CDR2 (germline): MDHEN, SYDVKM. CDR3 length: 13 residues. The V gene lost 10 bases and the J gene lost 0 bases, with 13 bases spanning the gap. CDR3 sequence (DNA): TGTGCCACCAAGACGGGGAGCTCCTACGAGCAGTACTTC. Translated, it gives CATKTGSSYEQYF.

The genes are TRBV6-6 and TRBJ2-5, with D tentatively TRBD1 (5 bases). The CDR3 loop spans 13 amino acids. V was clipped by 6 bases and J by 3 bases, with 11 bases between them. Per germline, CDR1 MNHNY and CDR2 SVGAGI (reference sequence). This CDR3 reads CASSLEGEETQYF. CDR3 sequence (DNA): TGTGCCAGCAGCCTCGAAGGGGAAGAGACCCAGTACTTC.

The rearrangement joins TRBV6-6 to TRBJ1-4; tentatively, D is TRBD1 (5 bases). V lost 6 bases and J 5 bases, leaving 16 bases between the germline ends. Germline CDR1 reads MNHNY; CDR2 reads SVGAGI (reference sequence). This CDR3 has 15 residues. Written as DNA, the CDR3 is TGTGCCAGCAGCTACCAGGGCGATATCAATGAAAAACTGTTTTTT. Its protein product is CASSYQGDINEKLFF.

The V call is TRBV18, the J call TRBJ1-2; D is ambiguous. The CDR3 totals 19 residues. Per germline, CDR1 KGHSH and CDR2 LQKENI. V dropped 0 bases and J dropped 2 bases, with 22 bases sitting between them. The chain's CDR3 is CASSPPYLRAGHTNYGYTF. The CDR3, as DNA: TGTGCCAGCTCACCACCGTATTTGCGGGCTGGGCATACAAACTATGGCTACACCTTC.

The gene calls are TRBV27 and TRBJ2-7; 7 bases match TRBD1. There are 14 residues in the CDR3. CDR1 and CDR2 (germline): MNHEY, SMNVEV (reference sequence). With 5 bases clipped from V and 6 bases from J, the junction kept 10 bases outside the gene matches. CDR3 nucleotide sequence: TGTGCCAGCAGTCCGCCCCCGGCAGGGGGCGAGCAGTACTTC. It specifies CASSPPPAGGEQYF.

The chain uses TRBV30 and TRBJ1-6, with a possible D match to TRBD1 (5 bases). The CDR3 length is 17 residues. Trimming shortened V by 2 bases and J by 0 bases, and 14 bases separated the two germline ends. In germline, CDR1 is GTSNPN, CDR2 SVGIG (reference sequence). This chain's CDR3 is CAWSPLRVSSYNSPLHF. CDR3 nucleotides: TGTGCCTGGAGTCCACTCAGGGTGAGCTCCTATAATTCACCCCTCCACTTT.

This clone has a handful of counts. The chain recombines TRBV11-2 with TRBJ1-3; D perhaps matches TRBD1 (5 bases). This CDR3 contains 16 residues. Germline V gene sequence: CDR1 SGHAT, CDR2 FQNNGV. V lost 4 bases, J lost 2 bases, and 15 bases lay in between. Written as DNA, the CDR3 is TGTGCCAGCAGCTACCGCGGGACTGACACTGGAAACACCATATATTTT. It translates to CASSYRGTDTGNTIYF.

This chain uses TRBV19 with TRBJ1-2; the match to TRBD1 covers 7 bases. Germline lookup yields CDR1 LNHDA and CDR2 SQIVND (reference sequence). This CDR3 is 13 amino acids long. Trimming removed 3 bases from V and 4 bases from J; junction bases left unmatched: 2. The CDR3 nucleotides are TGTGCCAGTAGTATGGGGGACAGCTATGGCTACACCTTC. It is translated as CASSMGDSYGYTF.

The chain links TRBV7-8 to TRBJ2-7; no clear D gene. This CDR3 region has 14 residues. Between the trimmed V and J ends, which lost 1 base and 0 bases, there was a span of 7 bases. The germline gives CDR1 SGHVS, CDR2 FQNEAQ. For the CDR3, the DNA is TGTGCCAGCAGCTTAGGAGAGGTCTCCTACGAGCAGTACTTC. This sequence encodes CASSLGEVSYEQYF. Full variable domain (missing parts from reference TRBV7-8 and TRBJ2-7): GAGVSQSPRYKVAKRGQDVALRCDPISGHVSLFWYQQALGQGPEFLTYFQNEAQLDKSGLPSDRFFAERPEGSVSTLKIQRTQQEDSAVYLCASSLGEVSYEQYFGPGTRLTVT.

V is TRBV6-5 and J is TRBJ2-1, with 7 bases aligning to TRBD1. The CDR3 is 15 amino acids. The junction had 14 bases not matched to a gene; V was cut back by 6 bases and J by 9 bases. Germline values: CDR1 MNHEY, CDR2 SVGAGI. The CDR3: CASSRPGQPSFEQFF. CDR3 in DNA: TGTGCCAGCAGCCGGCCGGGACAGCCCTCGTTTGAGCAGTTCTTC.

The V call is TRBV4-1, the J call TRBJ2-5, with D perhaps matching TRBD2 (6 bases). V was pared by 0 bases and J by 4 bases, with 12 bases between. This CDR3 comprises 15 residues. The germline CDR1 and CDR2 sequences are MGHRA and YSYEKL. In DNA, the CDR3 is TGCGCCAGCAGCCAAGATCCGGGGGAAGGAGAGACCCAGTACTTC. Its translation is CASSQDPGEGETQYF.

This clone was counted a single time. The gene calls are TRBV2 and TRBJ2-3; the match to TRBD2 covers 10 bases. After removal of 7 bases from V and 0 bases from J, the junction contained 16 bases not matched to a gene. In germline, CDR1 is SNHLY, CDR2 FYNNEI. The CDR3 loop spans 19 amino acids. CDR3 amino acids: CASTMEVFLAGVSTDTQYF. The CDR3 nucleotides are TGTGCCAGCACCATGGAGGTATTCCTAGCGGGGGTGAGCACAGATACGCAGTATTTT.

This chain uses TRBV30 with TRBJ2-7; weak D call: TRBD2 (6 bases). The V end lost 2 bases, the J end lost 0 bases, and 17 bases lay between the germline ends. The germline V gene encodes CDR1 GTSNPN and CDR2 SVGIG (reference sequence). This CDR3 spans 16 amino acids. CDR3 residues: CAWSLTRGVSSYEQYF. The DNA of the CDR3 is TGTGCCTGGAGTCTGACTAGGGGCGTTAGCTCCTACGAGCAGTACTTC.

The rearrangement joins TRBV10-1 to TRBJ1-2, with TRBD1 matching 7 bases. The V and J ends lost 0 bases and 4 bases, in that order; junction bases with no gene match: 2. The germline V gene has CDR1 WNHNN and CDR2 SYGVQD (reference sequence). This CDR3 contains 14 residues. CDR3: CASSESNRGYGYTF. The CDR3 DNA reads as TGCGCCAGCAGTGAGTCGAACAGGGGCTATGGCTACACCTTC.

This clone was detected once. The CDR3, as DNA: TGTGCCAGCAGCCCAAGAGCTAGCGGGGGTTACACAGATACGCAGTATTTT. This gives the protein CASSPRASGGYTDTQYF. The chain couples TRBV9 to TRBJ2-3, with 10 bases lining up with TRBD2. With 4 bases clipped from V and 2 bases from J, the junction kept 10 bases outside the gene matches. The CDR3 loop spans 17 amino acids. CDR1 SGDLS and CDR2 YYNGEE come from the germline V gene.

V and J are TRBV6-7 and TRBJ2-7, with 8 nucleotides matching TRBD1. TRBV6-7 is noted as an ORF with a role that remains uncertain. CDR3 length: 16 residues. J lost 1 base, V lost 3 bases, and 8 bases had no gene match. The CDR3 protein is CASSYKGQGASYEQYF. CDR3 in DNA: TGTGCCAGCAGTTATAAGGGGCAGGGGGCATCCTACGAGCAGTACTTC.

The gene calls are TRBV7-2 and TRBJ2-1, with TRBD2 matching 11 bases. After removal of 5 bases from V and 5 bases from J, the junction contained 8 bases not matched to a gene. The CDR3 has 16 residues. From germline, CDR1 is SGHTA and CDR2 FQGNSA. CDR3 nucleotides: TGTGCCAGCAGCACGAAGGGACTAGCGGTAAACAATGAGCAGTTCTTC. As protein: CASSTKGLAVNNEQFF.

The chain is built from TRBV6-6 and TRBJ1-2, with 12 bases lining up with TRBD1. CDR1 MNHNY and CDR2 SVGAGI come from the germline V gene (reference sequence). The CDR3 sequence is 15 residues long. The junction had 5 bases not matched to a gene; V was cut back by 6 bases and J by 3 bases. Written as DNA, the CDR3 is TGTGCCAGCAGGCCCGGGACAGGGGGCCACTATGGCTACACCTTC. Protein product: CASRPGTGGHYGYTF.